One T cell receptor (beta chain) is described in this entry. Sample time point: after dendritic cell vaccination, including at tumor progression/relapse. Before vaccination, two weeks after the third vaccination, and at progression, PBMC were collected. Repertoires were generated with immunoSEQ multiplex PCR, while TCRdb's copy carries only in-frame clones and drops some. The sample yields 55,000 to 75,000 clones, about four fifths seen once. The data derive from a study of glioma-infiltrating T cells after dendritic cell vaccination. Study-wide background: Samples are from glioblastoma patients in Phase I and II dendritic cell vaccine trials.

This specimen consisted of blood, obtained after dendritic cell vaccination. The TCR sequence derives from a human donor with glioblastoma.

The CDR3 spells CSVEVVRRQGGYEQYF. As DNA, the CDR3 is TGCAGCGTTGAAGTGGTCCGGAGACAGGGGGGCTACGAGCAGTACTTC. The genes are TRBV29-1 and TRBJ2-7; TRBD1 matches 9 bases. Germline V gene data show CDR1 as SQVTM and CDR2 as ANQGSEA. CDR3 length equals 16 residues. V was clipped by 1 base and J by 3 bases; unmatched bases: 10.